The T cell receptor (beta chain) described here comes from a study of blood T cells in healthy people across ages (dated by TCRdb to the mid-2010s). Concerning the study at large: In model experiments, template switching captured roughly one uniquely barcoded TCR beta cDNA molecule for every two T cells. The study measured age-related changes in TCR beta repertoire diversity using deep sequencing normalized with unique cDNA molecular identifiers. The donors were divided into four age groups: young (average around 16 years), middle-aged (approximately 39), aged (approximately 62) and long-lived (82). To avoid experimental bias, donors of different ages were distributed randomly across sequencing lanes. The study analyzed two additional independent replicas of 1 million unique cDNA reads from the same blood draw for two donors, one aged 18 to 29 and one aged 80 or older.

Overall study results and their limits: Estimates of total diversity based on one million sequenced T cells were considered lower bounds and underestimates. Because the CMV infection status of the donors was unknown, age-related changes in expanded clonotypes may potentially have been confounded. The long-lived group showed more naive CD4+ T cells, fewer expanded clones and increased TCR diversity than the aged group, suggesting age selection. Bulk unsorted PBMC profiling prevented conclusive comparison of naive and antigen-experienced compartments. As age increased, observed TCR beta diversity per million T cells dropped in a roughly linear way, and a significant reduction was already evident by age 40. There was a strong correlation between observed TCR beta diversity and the percentage of naive T cells measured by flow cytometry.

The roughly 39 donors, aged about 6 to 95 years, were systemically healthy Caucasian individuals from Russia. Each donor gave 8 to 10 milliliters of peripheral blood, drawn into EDTA-treated Vacutainer tubes. Ficoll-Paque density-gradient centrifugation was used to isolate PBMCs, with at least 6.5 million per sample. Trizol reagent was used to extract total RNA from PBMCs, with at least 6 micrograms per sample. The percentages of naive CD45RAhigh/CD27high T cells were determined by flow cytometry on a PBMC aliquot from every donor. A single count supports this clonotype. Its antigen is currently not known. One base away there is no much larger clone; base qualities are not given. One read offers little support. Taken from cysteine to phenylalanine, the CDR3 has 12 residues. The only DNA kept is the CDR3, 36 bases in frame from the first base. V lost 0 bases and J lost 7 bases; the stretch between them is 9 bases long. Taken from the germline V gene (reference sequence), the CDR1 and CDR2 loops are DFQATT and SNEGSKA.

The library was generated by 5' RACE. TCRdb records Illumina HiSeq 2500 as the sequencer. The second PCR ran for about 6 to 12 cycles and used a J-beta primer mix along with a sample-barcoded 5' primer. A template-switch 5' adaptor carrying 12 random nucleotides introduced a unique molecular identifier onto each TCR beta cDNA molecule. At least 3 million CDR3-containing paired-end reads were obtained from each sample. First-strand cDNA was synthesized from all RNA with the Mint cDNA synthesis kit, primed by a TRBC-specific oligonucleotide. Following uracil-DNA glycosylase treatment, all cDNA underwent a first 18-cycle PCR with the universal primers M1SS and BC2_uni_R. Per the authors' processing: For normalization, 1 million high-quality reads were randomly selected from each sample, with every read carrying a distinct molecular identifier. Reads sharing molecular identifiers were discarded rather than binned into consensus sequences. CDR3 identification, clonotype clustering and error correction used MiTCR with a Q25 quality threshold and the strictest error-elimination algorithm. A nonparametric unseen species model with Euler transformation was used to estimate a lower bound on total TCR beta diversity. The public reads were run again by TCRdb, first through fastp at Q25 and then through MiXCR, and only productive beta chains were kept. Every CDR3 protein is listed once, alongside the most common genes and DNA of its rows. None of the V and J calls come from the authors' own analysis; TCRdb made them. This sample has around 900,000 distinct CDR3 sequences in its table, and under 30% of those were observed once. Jointly, the top ten make up 17% of the sample.

Sample: blood. The source is a woman of 80 years or more in good health. The chain couples TRBV20-1 to TRBJ1-2; tentative D gene TRBD1, with 6 bases matching. The sequenced DNA is TGCAGTGCTAGAGAGGACAGCTCTGGCTACACCTTC. This translates into CSAREDSSGYTF.